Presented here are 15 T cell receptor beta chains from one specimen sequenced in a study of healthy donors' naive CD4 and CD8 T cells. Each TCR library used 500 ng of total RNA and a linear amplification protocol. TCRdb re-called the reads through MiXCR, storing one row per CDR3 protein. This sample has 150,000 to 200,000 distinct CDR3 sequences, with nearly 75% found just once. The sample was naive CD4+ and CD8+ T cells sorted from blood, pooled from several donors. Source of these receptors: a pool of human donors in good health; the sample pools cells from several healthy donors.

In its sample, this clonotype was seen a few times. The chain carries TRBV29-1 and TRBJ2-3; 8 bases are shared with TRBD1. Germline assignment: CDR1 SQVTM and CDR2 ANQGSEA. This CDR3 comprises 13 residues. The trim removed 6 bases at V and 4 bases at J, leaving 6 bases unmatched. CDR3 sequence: CSVGQVIADTQYF. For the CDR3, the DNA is TGCAGCGTGGGACAGGTTATCGCAGATACGCAGTATTTT.

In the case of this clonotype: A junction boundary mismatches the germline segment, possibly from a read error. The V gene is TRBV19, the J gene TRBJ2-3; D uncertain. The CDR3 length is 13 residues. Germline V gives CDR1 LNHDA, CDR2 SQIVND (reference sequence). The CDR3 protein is CVSSIVPADTQYF. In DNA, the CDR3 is TGTGTCAGTAGTATAGTCCCGGCGGATACGCAGTATTTT.

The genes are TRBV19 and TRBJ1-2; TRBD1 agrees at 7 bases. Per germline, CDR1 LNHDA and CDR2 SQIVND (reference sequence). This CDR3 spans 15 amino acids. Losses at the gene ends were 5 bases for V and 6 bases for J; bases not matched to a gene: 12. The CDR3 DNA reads TGTGCCAGTAGTTCATACAGGGGCGTTCCTAATGGCTACACCTTC. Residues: CASSSYRGVPNGYTF.

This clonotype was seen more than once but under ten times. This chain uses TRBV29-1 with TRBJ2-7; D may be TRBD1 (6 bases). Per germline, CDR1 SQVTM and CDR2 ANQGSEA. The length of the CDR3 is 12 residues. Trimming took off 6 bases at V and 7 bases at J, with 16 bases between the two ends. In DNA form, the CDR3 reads TGCAGCGTGGCCCCAGGGGTAAGGGAGCAGTACTTC. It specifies CSVAPGVREQYF.

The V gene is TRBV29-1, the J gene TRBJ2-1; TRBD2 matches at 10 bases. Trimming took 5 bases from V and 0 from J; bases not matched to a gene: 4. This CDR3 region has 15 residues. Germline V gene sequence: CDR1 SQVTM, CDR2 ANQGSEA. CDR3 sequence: CSVQGLASSYNEQFF. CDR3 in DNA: TGCAGCGTTCAGGGACTAGCGAGCTCCTACAATGAGCAGTTCTTC.

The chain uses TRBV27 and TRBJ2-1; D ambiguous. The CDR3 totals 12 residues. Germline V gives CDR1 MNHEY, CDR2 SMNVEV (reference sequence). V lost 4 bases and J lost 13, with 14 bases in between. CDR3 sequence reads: CASSSLGQNQFF. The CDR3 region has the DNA TGTGCCAGCAGTTCCCTAGGGCAGAATCAGTTCTTC.

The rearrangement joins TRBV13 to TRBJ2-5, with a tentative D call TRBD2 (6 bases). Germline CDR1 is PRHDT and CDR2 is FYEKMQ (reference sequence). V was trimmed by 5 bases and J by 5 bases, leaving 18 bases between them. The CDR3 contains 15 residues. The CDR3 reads CASSERLVMGETQYF. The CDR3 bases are TGTGCCAGCAGCGAGCGACTAGTAATGGGGGAGACCCAGTACTTC.

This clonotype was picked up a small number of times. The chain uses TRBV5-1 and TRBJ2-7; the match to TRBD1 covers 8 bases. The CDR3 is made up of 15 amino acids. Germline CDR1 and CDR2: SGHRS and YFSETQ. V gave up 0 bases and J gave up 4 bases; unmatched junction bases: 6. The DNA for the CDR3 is TGCGCCAGCAGCTTGGATGCAGGGGGCGGATACGAGCAGTACTTC. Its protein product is CASSLDAGGGYEQYF.

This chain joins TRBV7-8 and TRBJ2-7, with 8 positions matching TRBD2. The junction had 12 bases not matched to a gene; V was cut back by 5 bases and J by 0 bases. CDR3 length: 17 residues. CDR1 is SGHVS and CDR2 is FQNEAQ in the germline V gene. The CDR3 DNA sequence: TGTGCCAGCAGCACCGGGGGTGGCGGGAGGCTCTCCTACGAGCAGTACTTC. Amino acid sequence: CASSTGGGGRLSYEQYF.

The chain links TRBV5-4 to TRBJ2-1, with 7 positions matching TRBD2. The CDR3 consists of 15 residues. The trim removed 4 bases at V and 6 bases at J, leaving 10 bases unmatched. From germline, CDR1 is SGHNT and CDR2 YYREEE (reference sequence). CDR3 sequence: CASSPPGGTANEQFF. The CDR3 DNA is TGTGCCAGCAGCCCACCGGGAGGCACCGCCAATGAGCAGTTCTTC. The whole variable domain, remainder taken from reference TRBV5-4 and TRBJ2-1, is ETGVTQSPTHLIKTRGQQVTLRCSSQSGHNTVSWYQQALGQGPQFIFQYYREEENGRGNFPPRFSGLQFPNYSSELNVNALELDDSALYLCASSPPGGTANEQFFGPGTRLTVL.

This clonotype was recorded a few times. CDR3 nucleotide sequence: TGCAGTGGCCTGGAAGGTCAAGAGACCCAGTACTTC. Protein product: CSGLEGQETQYF. V is TRBV29-1 and J is TRBJ2-5; unclear D gene. Germline V gene lookup returns CDR1 SQVTM and CDR2 ANQGSEA. The CDR3 is 12 amino acids.

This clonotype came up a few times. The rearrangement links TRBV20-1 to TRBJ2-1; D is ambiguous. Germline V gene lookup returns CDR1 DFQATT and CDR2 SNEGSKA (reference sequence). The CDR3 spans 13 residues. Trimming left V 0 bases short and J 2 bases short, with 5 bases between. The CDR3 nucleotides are TGCAGTGCTAGAGAAAAGACCTACAATGAGCAGTTCTTC. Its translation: CSAREKTYNEQFF.

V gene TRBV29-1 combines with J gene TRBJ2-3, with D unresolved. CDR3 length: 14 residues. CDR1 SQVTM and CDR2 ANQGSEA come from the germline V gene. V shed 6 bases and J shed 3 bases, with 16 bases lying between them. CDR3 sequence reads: CSVLSAVGTDTQYF. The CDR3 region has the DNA TGCAGCGTCCTCTCGGCCGTTGGTACAGATACGCAGTATTTT.

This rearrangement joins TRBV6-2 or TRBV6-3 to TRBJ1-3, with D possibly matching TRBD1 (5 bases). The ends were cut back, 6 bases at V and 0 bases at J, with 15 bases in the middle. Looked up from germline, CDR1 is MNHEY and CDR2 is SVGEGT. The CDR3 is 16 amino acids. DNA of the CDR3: TGTGCCAGCAGCTCCTGGGGGACTGCCTCTGGAAACACCATATATTTT. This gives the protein CASSSWGTASGNTIYF.

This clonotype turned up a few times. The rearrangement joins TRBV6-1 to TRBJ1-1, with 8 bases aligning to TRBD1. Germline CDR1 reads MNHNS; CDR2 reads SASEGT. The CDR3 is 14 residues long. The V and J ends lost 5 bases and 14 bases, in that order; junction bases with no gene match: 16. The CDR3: CASSNPRGPVGVFF. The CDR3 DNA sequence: TGTGCCAGCAGTAACCCCAGGGGGCCGGTCGGAGTCTTCTTT.